This entry describes one T cell receptor beta chain. The sample originates from a study of blood T cell repertoires in COVID-19. Overall study: Nucleic acid was either cDNA or gDNA, and it came from T cells, B-cell-depleted T cells, or PBMCs.

Profiled with immunoSEQ multiplex PCR; TCRdb holds only in-frame clones, not every one. The repertoire has hundreds of thousands of clones, roughly 89% of them found once; the top ten carry under 8.5%. Specimen: peripheral blood. This sequence originates from a woman aged 45-59 years with COVID-19, enrolled during active disease.

CDR3 sequence: CACSTGVATNEKLFF. In DNA form, the CDR3 reads TGTGCCTGTTCGACAGGGGTGGCGACTAATGAAAAACTGTTTTTT. The chain has TRBV30 and TRBJ1-4; TRBD1 matches at 8 bases. This CDR3 is 15 amino acids long. Germline lookup yields CDR1 GTSNPN and CDR2 SVGIG (reference sequence). The ends lost 6 bases at V and 2 bases at J; junction bases unmatched: 8. Drawing the rest from reference TRBV30 and TRBJ1-4, the complete variable domain is SQTIHQWPATLVQPVGSPLSLECTVEGTSNPNLYWYRQAAGRGLQLLFYSVGIGQISSEVPQNLSASRPQDRQFILSSKKLLLSDSGFYLCACSTGVATNEKLFFGSGTQLSVL.